This T cell receptor beta chain originates from a study of T cell responses to AZD1222 COVID-19 vaccine. Findings and limits, study-wide: Donors, mostly white British, included more females; clonal diversity was possibly underestimated. Nearly half of unique spike-specific TCRs reportedly avoided B.1.351 and B.1.1.7 mutated regions. After the peak T cell response, and only then, were repertoires sampled.

Sequencing was performed with immunoSEQ multiplex PCR; in TCRdb, only in-frame clones are kept and a portion is missing. The sample holds about 83,000 clones; roughly 90% are singletons and the top ten take under 35%. To note about this clone: The antigen remains unidentified.

V lost 1 base, J lost 9 bases, and 10 bases lay in between. The CDR3 runs to 13 residues. Germline CDR1 and CDR2: LNHNV and YYDKDF (reference sequence). Both about-4-week and about-12-week second-dose recipients were combined. The chain couples TRBV15 to TRBJ2-1; the D is unclear. The specimen comprised peripheral blood, sampled 28 days after the second AZD1222 dose. The sequence was collected from an adult who received the AZD1222 COVID-19 vaccine. CDR3 sequence (DNA): TGTGCCACCAGCAGAGGACTTTCGGGTGAGCAGTTCTTC. This codes for CATSRGLSGEQFF.